A selection of T cell receptor beta chains follows, all from one sample in a study. TCRdb re-called the 5' RACE reads with MiXCR, one entry per CDR3 protein. Among 55,000 to 80,000 distinct CDR3 sequences listed, 20% to 25% were seen once. The sequenced material came from memory CD4+ T cells sorted from a lymph node. The receptors were sampled from a female donor with breast cancer. Both conserved end residues are part of each CDR3. A D gene is named only where the DNA matches it firmly. Clone size appears in some rows only: once, few, many, or a class for an expanded clone.

CDR3 DNA | CDR3 protein | CDR3 length | V gene | clone size | D gene | J gene
TGTGCCAGCAGTGCTACAGGGGGCTATCAGCCCCAGCATTTT | CASSATGGYQPQHF | 14 | TRBV27 | few | TRBD1 | TRBJ1-5
TGTGCCAGCAGCTTCGACTCGGGACAGGGACGGAATGAGCAGTTCTTC | CASSFDSGQGRNEQFF | 16 | TRBV7-2 | many | TRBD1 | TRBJ2-1
TGTGCCAGCAGCTCAACAGGCGATGAGCAGTTCTTC | CASSSTGDEQFF | 12 | TRBV7-9 | - | - | TRBJ2-1
TGTGCCAGCAGTTCGAAGGTGGTCGATACGCAGTATTTT | CASSSKVVDTQYF | 13 | TRBV28 | - | - | TRBJ2-3
TGCAGTGCTAGAAGTCCGGGAACAGGCAATGAGCAGTTCTTC | CSARSPGTGNEQFF | 14 | TRBV20-1 | - | - | TRBJ2-1
TGTGCCAGCAGCTTGATGGAGAGGGAGACCCAGCACTTC | CASSLMERETQHF | 13 | TRBV7-9 | - | - | TRBJ2-5
TGCGCCAGCAGCCACCCAACAACAGATACGCAGTATTTT | CASSHPTTDTQYF | 13 | TRBV5-1 | - | - | TRBJ2-3
TGTGCCAGCAGTGAATCGGGGTATCAACACAATGAGCAGTTCTTC | CASSESGYQHNEQFF | 15 | TRBV2 | few | - | TRBJ2-1
TGTGCCAGCAGCCCAGCGGAAGGGGGGGCCTACAATGAGCAGTTCTTC | CASSPAEGGAYNEQFF | 16 | TRBV11-2 | - | - | TRBJ2-1
TGTGCCAGCAGTCCAGGACCCGGGGAGCTGTTTTTT | CASSPGPGELFF | 12 | TRBV7-9 | - | - | TRBJ2-2
TGTGCCAGCAGCGGGGGACTAGCGGCTAACACCGGGGAGCTGTTTTTT | CASSGGLAANTGELFF | 16 | TRBV7-9 | - | TRBD2 | TRBJ2-2
TGTGCCAGCGGCCAAGAACGGCGGGAGGGCGAAGAGACCCAGTACTTC | CASGQERREGEETQYF | 16 | TRBV4-2 | - | TRBD2 | TRBJ2-5
TGTGCCAGCAGCTCCAGCCGGGGCAGCACCGGGGAGCTGTTTTTT | CASSSSRGSTGELFF | 15 | TRBV7-2 | - | - | TRBJ2-2
TGCGCCAGCAGTGACATCCCGGAGAAAGAAAAACTGTTTTTT | CASSDIPEKEKLFF | 14 | TRBV5-1 | few | - | TRBJ1-4
TGTGCCAGCAGCCGCAGACAGGGGCAAGAGACCCAGTACTTC | CASSRRQGQETQYF | 14 | TRBV6-5 | few | TRBD1 | TRBJ2-5
TGTGCCAGCAGTTACAGGAACGATCAGCCCCAGCATTTT | CASSYRNDQPQHF | 13 | TRBV6-5 | few | - | TRBJ1-5
TGTGCCAGTCAGGGGTTTGCTGAAGCTTTCTTT | CASQGFAEAFF | 11 | TRBV19 | - | - | TRBJ1-1